The 14 T cell receptor beta chains reported below all come from one sample, sequenced in a study of cytomegalovirus exposure and HLA in healthy donors. The PCR contained 60 Vbeta and 13 Jbeta primers. Assay: immunoSEQ multiplex PCR; the TCRdb copy retains only in-frame clones and omits some. There are approximately 300,000 clones in the sample; 80% to 90% occur only once, and approximately 2% lies in the top ten. The specimen sequenced was PBMCs. All receptors derive from a woman aged 40-49 years in good health and CMV-seropositive.

V is TRBV25-1 and J is TRBJ2-1, with 9 bases identical to TRBD2. V was clipped by 6 bases and J by 0 bases; unmatched bases: 0. The CDR3 sequence is 14 residues long. CDR1 MGHDK and CDR2 SYGVNS come from the germline V gene. CDR3 region: CASRRGGSYNEQFF. The DNA for the CDR3 is TGTGCCAGCAGGCGGGGGGGCTCCTACAATGAGCAGTTCTTC.

The chain joins TRBV19 to TRBJ2-2, with D possibly TRBD1 on 5 matching bases. Germline CDR1 LNHDA, CDR2 SQIVND (reference sequence). The CDR3 consists of 11 residues. V dropped 11 bases and J dropped 7 bases, with 11 bases sitting between them. CDR3 sequence: CAVRVGGELFF. The CDR3 region has the DNA TGTGCCGTCAGGGTAGGCGGGGAGCTGTTTTTT.

In regard to this clone: Relative to the germline gene, one junction end is altered; a read error may explain this. The chain is built from TRBV6-1 and TRBJ1-5, with 10 bases fitting TRBD1. Looked up from germline, CDR1 is MNHNS and CDR2 is SASEGT. The CDR3 has 21 residues. The CDR3 loop reads CASNEAIVGQGIGSSNQPQHF. In DNA, the CDR3 is TGTGCCAGCAATGAAGCGATCGTGGGACAGGGGATTGGTTCCAGCAATCAGCCCCAGCATTTT.

This chain joins TRBV29-1 and TRBJ2-1, with 10 bases matching TRBD1. Germline V lookup: CDR1 SQVTM, CDR2 ANQGSEA. V lost 6 bases and J lost 4; bases outside the gene matches: 9. CDR3 length equals 15 residues. CDR3 sequence (DNA): TGCAGCGTGCGAAATCGGGACAGGGGTTACAATGAGCAGTTCTTC. Translating it yields CSVRNRDRGYNEQFF.

The chain employs TRBV19 and TRBJ2-1, with TRBD2 identical over 10 bases. CDR3 size: 17 residues. Germline CDR1 is LNHDA and CDR2 is SQIVND (reference sequence). With V trimmed by 2 bases and J by 5 bases, 9 bases remained unmatched. The CDR3 sequence: CASSIRGGTSENNEQFF. The DNA of the CDR3 is TGTGCCAGTAGTATAAGGGGGGGGACTAGCGAGAACAATGAGCAGTTCTTC.

CDR3 DNA sequence: TGTGCCAGCAAAGAAATAGCGGGCGGCTACGAGCAGTACTTC. It codes for CASKEIAGGYEQYF. The chain joins TRBV6-1 to TRBJ2-7, with 7 nucleotides matching TRBD2. CDR3 length: 14 amino acids. Germline CDR1 is MNHNS and CDR2 is SASEGT. J gave up 3 bases and V 7 bases, and 9 bases lay outside the gene matches.

The rearrangement joins TRBV11-2 to TRBJ2-1; 14 bases line up with TRBD2. V was clipped by 6 bases and J by 9 bases; unmatched bases: 7. Germline CDR1 is SGHAT and CDR2 is FQNNGV. This CDR3 has 15 residues. CDR3 DNA sequence: TGTGCCAGCAGTCCGGGGACTAGCGGGAGCATTGAGCAGTTCTTC. As protein: CASSPGTSGSIEQFF.

V and J are TRBV27 and TRBJ2-7; TRBD1 agrees at 10 bases. From germline, CDR1 is MNHEY and CDR2 SMNVEV (reference sequence). The length of the CDR3 is 16 residues. V dropped 5 bases and J dropped 3; count of bases not matched to a gene: 10. The DNA for the CDR3 is TGTGCCAGCAGTGCCCCCGGGACAGGGGTTATCTACGAGCAGTACTTC. This gives the protein CASSAPGTGVIYEQYF.

The J gene is TRBJ1-2, the V gene TRBV7-2; 7 bases are a match to TRBD1. The germline V gene has CDR1 SGHTA and CDR2 FQGNSA. The V gene end was trimmed by 5 bases and the J gene end by 4 bases; junction bases not matched to a gene: 7. The CDR3 is made up of 14 amino acids. The DNA for the CDR3 is TGTGCCAGCAGCCCGGGACAGCTCCCCTATGGCTACACCTTC. It encodes CASSPGQLPYGYTF.

The V and J genes are TRBV5-4 and TRBJ2-7, with D maybe TRBD2 (6 bases). CDR3 size: 14 residues. V was pared by 4 bases and J by 0 bases, with 11 bases between. CDR1 SGHNT and CDR2 YYREEE come from the germline V gene (reference sequence). CDR3 in DNA: TGTGCCAGCAGCGCTACCGGGGGCTCCTACGAGCAGTACTTC. Residues: CASSATGGSYEQYF. Using reference TRBV5-4 and TRBJ2-7 for the parts outside the CDR3, the full variable domain is ETGVTQSPTHLIKTRGQQVTLRCSSQSGHNTVSWYQQALGQGPQFIFQYYREEENGRGNFPPRFSGLQFPNYSSELNVNALELDDSALYLCASSATGGSYEQYFGPGTRLTVT.

The chain is built from TRBV27 and TRBJ1-2, with D possibly TRBD1 on 6 matching bases. Trimming stripped 0 bases from V and 4 bases from J, with 12 bases between. The germline V gene has CDR1 MNHEY and CDR2 SMNVEV (reference sequence). The CDR3 has 15 amino acids. CDR3 DNA sequence: TGTGCCAGCAGTTTATCGATCGACAGGACCTATGGCTACACCTTC. This translates into CASSLSIDRTYGYTF.

The chain combines TRBV19 with TRBJ1-4, with D possibly TRBD1 on 5 matching bases. V was pared by 5 bases and J by 0 bases, with 10 bases between. There are 15 residues in the CDR3. Germline loops: CDR1 LNHDA, CDR2 SQIVND (reference sequence). CDR3 protein: CASSPDRPTNEKLFF. For the CDR3, the DNA is TGTGCCAGTAGTCCCGACAGACCAACTAATGAAAAACTGTTTTTT.

This clone has just a few counts. The chain has TRBV7-8 and TRBJ2-7; 10 bases map to TRBD1. Germline CDR1 SGHVS, CDR2 FQNEAQ. CDR3 size: 16 residues. The trim removed 1 base at V and 5 bases at J, leaving 8 bases unmatched. The CDR3 coding sequence is TGTGCCAGCAGCTTAGTTAGGACAGGGGGGAAAGACGAGCAGTACTTC. Translation: CASSLVRTGGKDEQYF. Using reference TRBV7-8 and TRBJ2-7 for the parts outside the CDR3, the full variable domain is GAGVSQSPRYKVAKRGQDVALRCDPISGHVSLFWYQQALGQGPEFLTYFQNEAQLDKSGLPSDRFFAERPEGSVSTLKIQRTQQEDSAVYLCASSLVRTGGKDEQYFGPGTRLTVT.

In the case of this clone: An end of the junction differs from the germline gene, which may be a read error. The V gene is TRBV7-9, the J gene TRBJ2-7, with D possibly being TRBD2 (6 bases). The CDR3 consists of 16 residues. The germline V gene encodes CDR1 SEHNR and CDR2 FQNEAQ (reference sequence). The CDR3 coding sequence is TGTGTCAGCAGCCGATCAGTTTTAGCGGAAGCGATCGAGCAGTACTTC. Protein sequence: CVSSRSVLAEAIEQYF.